The 3 T cell receptor beta chains presented below share a single source sample, sequenced in a study of T cells in Graves' hyperthyroidism and ophthalmopathy. From RNA transcripts, TCR beta CDR3 regions were amplified. The HTBI set primed first-round TCR CDR3 RT-PCR. TCRdb recomputed calls from the multiplex PCR reads with MiXCR, one row per CDR3 protein. This repertoire shows hundreds of thousands of distinct CDR3 sequences, 15% to 20% found once; its top ten account for 15% to 20%. Sequenced sample: blood. These receptors were taken from a woman in her late teens or twenties with Graves' ophthalmopathy.

This clonotype has a count of ten or more. The V and J genes are TRBV5-8 and TRBJ1-1; D gene ambiguous. CDR1 is SGHTS, CDR2 YDEGEE, per germline. The CDR3 length is 17 residues. V was trimmed by 1 base and J by 0 bases, leaving 16 bases between them. The CDR3 sequence: CASSLPGPFNMNTEAFF. The CDR3 bases are TGTGCCAGCAGCTTGCCCGGACCGTTCAACATGAACACTGAAGCTTTCTTT.

This chain uses TRBV19 with TRBJ1-5; D gene unclear. This CDR3 is built from 12 residues. Germline CDR1 LNHDA, CDR2 SQIVND (reference sequence). Trimming took 3 bases from V and 5 from J, leaving 5 bases between them. CDR3: CASSIADQPQHF. The CDR3 DNA reads as TGTGCCAGTAGTATTGCAGATCAGCCCCAGCATTTT.

The rearrangement links TRBV9 to TRBJ2-2; D is possibly TRBD1 (6 bases). Looked up from germline, CDR1 is SGDLS and CDR2 is YYNGEE. The V gene lost 3 bases and the J gene lost 6 bases, with 15 bases spanning the gap. The CDR3 consists of 15 residues. The CDR3 DNA reads TGTGCCAGCAGCGCAGAACAGGGAGTCCCCGGGGAGCTGTTTTTT. It yields the protein CASSAEQGVPGELFF.